The 24 T cell receptor beta chains in this list originate from one sample, sequenced in a study of T cells in Graves' hyperthyroidism and ophthalmopathy. TCR beta CDR3 sequences were amplified from RNA transcripts. The primer set for the first-round RT-PCR of the TCR CDR3 was HTBI. TCRdb recomputed calls from the multiplex PCR reads with MiXCR, one row per CDR3 protein. In the table there are around 570,000 distinct CDR3 sequences, nearly 20% of which are singletons. Sequencing was carried out using blood. The receptor source for this set is a man in his forties with Graves' ophthalmopathy.

This clonotype was counted a few times. This chain links TRBV6-1 with TRBJ2-3, with 7 bases identical to TRBD2. With V trimmed by 4 bases and J by 1 base, 2 bases remained unmatched. The CDR3 consists of 14 residues. Germline lookup yields CDR1 MNHNS and CDR2 SASEGT. The CDR3 is CASSAGGGTDTQYF. The CDR3 DNA is TGTGCCAGCAGTGCGGGAGGAGGCACAGATACGCAGTATTTT.

The CDR3 DNA reads TGTGCCAGCAGCGCGAGGGGTGGCGGGGAGCTGTTTTTT. Translation: CASSARGGGELFF. The rearrangement uses TRBV9 and TRBJ2-2; either TRBD1 or TRBD2 may supply D (5 bases each). Germline V gene data show CDR1 as SGDLS and CDR2 as YYNGEE. The CDR3 extends over 13 amino acids. Trimming removed 3 bases at V and 7 bases at J, with 10 bases between.

About this clonotype itself: A much more abundant neighbour one base away suggests this may be a read error. The chain uses TRBV7-9 and TRBJ1-1; a possible D gene is TRBD1 (5 bases). Germline V gene data show CDR1 as SEHNR and CDR2 as FQNEAQ (reference sequence). This CDR3 is built from 14 residues. CDR3 amino acids: CASSLWDGNIEAFF. The CDR3 DNA follows: TGTGCCAGCAGCTTATGGGACGGTAACATTGAAGCTTTCTTT.

This clonotype was recorded a few times. The chain employs TRBV3-1 and TRBJ2-7; D is uncertain. The germline CDR1 and CDR2 sequences are LGHDT and YNNKEL (reference sequence). The CDR3 is made up of 15 amino acids. V lost 1 base to trimming and J lost 0 bases, with 10 bases between them. CDR3 coding DNA: TGTGCCAGCAGCCAAGTTGTTGGGTCCTCCTACGAGCAGTACTTC. Protein: CASSQVVGSSYEQYF.

CDR3 protein: CASSKQASGKAGELFF. In DNA form, the CDR3 reads TGTGCCAGCAGCAAGCAGGCTAGCGGGAAGGCCGGGGAGCTGTTTTTT. The chain carries TRBV7-2 and TRBJ2-2, with 9 bases fitting TRBD2. CDR1 and CDR2 from the germline V gene are SGHTA and FQGNSA. With V trimmed by 5 bases and J by 6 bases, 10 bases remained unmatched. This CDR3 spans 16 amino acids.

This clonotype turned up a few times. The V gene is TRBV7-9, the J gene TRBJ2-6; 8 nucleotides align to TRBD1. CDR1 SEHNR and CDR2 FQNEAQ come from the germline V gene (reference sequence). Trimming cost V 3 bases and J 1 base; bases outside gene matches: 8. The CDR3 runs 18 residues. The CDR3 nucleotides read TGTGCCAGCAGCTTTTGGAGCAGGGGGCGATCTGGGGCCAACGTCCTGACTTTC. Its translation: CASSFWSRGRSGANVLTF.

This clonotype has more than one count but fewer than ten. V gene TRBV28 combines with J gene TRBJ1-6; D unclear. Germline-derived CDR1 and CDR2 are MDHEN and SYDVKM. This CDR3 region has 13 residues. V gave up 10 bases and J gave up 0 bases, with 7 bases separating them. The CDR3 region has the DNA TGTGCCACCGGTCTCTCCTATAATTCACCCCTCCACTTT. Amino acid sequence: CATGLSYNSPLHF. The full variable domain, in which reference TRBV28 and TRBJ1-6 provide the parts outside the CDR3, is DVKVTQSSRYLVKRTGEKVFLECVQDMDHENMFWYRQDPGLGLRLIYFSYDVKMKEKGDIPEGYSVSREKKERFSLILESASTNQTSMYLCATGLSYNSPLHFGNGTRLTVT.

This clonotype has a handful of counts. V gene TRBV9 combines with J gene TRBJ1-2; 7 positions match TRBD1. V dropped 0 bases and J dropped 4; count of bases not matched to a gene: 3. This CDR3 is 14 amino acids long. Germline V gene sequence: CDR1 SGDLS, CDR2 YYNGEE. The CDR3 here is CASSVEQGSYGYTF. The CDR3 nucleotides read TGTGCCAGCAGCGTAGAACAGGGGAGCTATGGCTACACCTTC.

The chain links TRBV20-1 to TRBJ2-1; D assignment may be TRBD1 or TRBD2 (7 bases each). Trimming removed 6 bases at V and 5 bases at J, with 14 bases between. Germline V gene data show CDR1 as DFQATT and CDR2 as SNEGSKA (reference sequence). This CDR3 has 13 residues. The CDR3 reads CSAGGTANNEQFF. CDR3 nucleotides: TGCAGTGCGGGGGGGACAGCCAACAATGAGCAGTTCTTC.

The sample holds a few counts of this clonotype. The chain recombines TRBV18 with TRBJ2-3; 9 bases fit TRBD1. V gave up 5 bases and J gave up 4 bases; unmatched junction bases: 7. The CDR3 has 15 residues. The germline gives CDR1 KGHSH, CDR2 LQKENI. CDR3 nucleotides: TGTGCCAGCTCATCGGGACAGGGAGTAGCAGATACGCAGTATTTT. Amino acids: CASSSGQGVADTQYF.

This chain uses TRBV11-2 with TRBJ2-5; 15 nucleotides match TRBD2. Germline trimming cut 5 bases from V and 4 bases from J; bases unmatched to any gene: 8. Germline CDR1 and CDR2: SGHAT and FQNNGV. The CDR3 loop spans 17 amino acids. The CDR3 coding sequence is TGTGCCAGCAGCCCCTGGACTAGCGGGAGGGCCGGAGAGACCCAGTACTTC. Its translation is CASSPWTSGRAGETQYF. The variable domain in full, with the rest retrieved from reference TRBV11-2 and TRBJ2-5, is EAGVAQSPRYKIIEKRQSVAFWCNPISGHATLYWYQQILGQGPKLLIQFQNNGVVDDSQLPKDRFSAERLKGVDSTLKIQPAKLEDSAVYLCASSPWTSGRAGETQYFGPGTRLLVL.

This chain uses TRBV6-1 with TRBJ2-5; 8 positions agree with TRBD2. Germline loops: CDR1 MNHNS, CDR2 SASEGT. V trimming: 3 bases; J trimming: 2 bases; junction bases outside the gene matches: 5. This CDR3 contains 15 residues. In nucleotides, the CDR3 is TGTGCCAGCAGTGATAATACGGGGGGGCAAGAGACCCAGTACTTC. It yields the protein CASSDNTGGQETQYF.

This clonotype was observed a handful of times. This chain connects TRBV6-5 to TRBJ2-1, with 8 nucleotides matching TRBD1. Germline assignment: CDR1 MNHEY and CDR2 SVGAGI. The CDR3 loop spans 16 amino acids. The trim removed 2 bases at V and 5 bases at J, leaving 8 bases unmatched. In nucleotides, the CDR3 is TGTGCCAGCAGTTACGGTGTAGGACAGGGAGACAATGAGCAGTTCTTC. Protein product: CASSYGVGQGDNEQFF.

This clonotype was counted only a few times. J is TRBJ2-5 and V is TRBV3-1; 11 nucleotides match TRBD2. Germline V gene data show CDR1 as LGHDT and CDR2 as YNNKEL (reference sequence). V dropped 5 bases and J dropped 5; count of bases not matched to a gene: 7. The CDR3 is 15 amino acids. DNA of the CDR3: TGTGCCAGCAGCTTGATAGCGGGAGGGGAGGAGACCCAGTACTTC. Its protein is CASSLIAGGEETQYF.

This clonotype was counted many times. The chain carries TRBV28 and TRBJ2-5; perhaps TRBD2 as D (6 bases). Germline CDR1 and CDR2: MDHEN and SYDVKM. There are 15 residues in the CDR3. Trimming removed 6 bases from V and 1 base from J, with 15 bases in between. This CDR3 is CASSPRGGAQETQYF. The CDR3 DNA follows: TGTGCCAGCAGCCCGCGGGGTGGGGCCCAAGAGACCCAGTACTTC.

This chain uses TRBV12-3 or TRBV12-4 with TRBJ2-7; the D gene is possibly TRBD2 (6 bases). The CDR3 has 14 residues. V lost 6 bases, J lost 7 bases, and 19 bases lay in between. Here the CDR3 DNA reads TGTGCCAGCAGACCAGGACTGTCCGGGGGTGAGCAGTACTTC. It yields the protein CASRPGLSGGEQYF.

This clonotype was seen repeatedly, ten times or more. The rearrangement joins TRBV30 to TRBJ1-5; D may be TRBD1 (5 bases). Germline CDR1 GTSNPN, CDR2 SVGIG (reference sequence). The CDR3 covers 14 residues. Between the trimmed V and J ends, which lost 2 bases and 0 bases, there was a span of 8 bases. CDR3 in DNA: TGTGCCTGGAGTCGACAGTCTAGCAATCAGCCCCAGCATTTT. Translating it yields CAWSRQSSNQPQHF.

The count of this clonotype is one. The junction and the germline gene differ at one end; a read error may be behind it. CDR3 region: CASSARQRGERFF. CDR3 bases: TGTGCCAGCAGCGCTCGGCAGCGGGGTGAGCGGTTCTTC. The V gene is TRBV7-3, the J gene TRBJ2-1; 7 positions agree with TRBD2. The CDR3 loop spans 13 amino acids. CDR1 and CDR2 from the germline V gene are SGHTA and FQGTGA. Together with reference TRBV7-3 and TRBJ2-1, the CDR3 gives the full variable domain: GAGVSQTPSNKVTEKGKYVELRCDPISGHTALYWYRQSLGQGPEFLIYFQGTGAADDSGLPNDRFFAVRPEGSVSTLKIQRTERGDSAVYLCASSARQRGERFFGPGTRLTVL.

This clonotype was observed at least ten times. This chain links TRBV20-1 with TRBJ2-7, with TRBD2 as a possible D gene (6 bases). Germline lookup yields CDR1 DFQATT and CDR2 SNEGSKA (reference sequence). The CDR3 has 14 amino acids. Trimming cost V 5 bases and J 1 base, with 15 bases left between them. The CDR3 coding sequence is TGCAGTGCTGTTACCGTAGCGGCTTCCTACGAGCAGTACTTC. Protein product: CSAVTVAASYEQYF.

V is TRBV13 and J is TRBJ2-1; D call uncertain. Germline loops: CDR1 PRHDT, CDR2 FYEKMQ (reference sequence). Trimming cost V 3 bases and J 0 bases, with 12 bases left between them. CDR3 size: 16 residues. CDR3 loop: CASSLGYSFSYNEQFF. The CDR3 nucleotides read TGTGCCAGCAGCTTGGGATACAGCTTCTCCTACAATGAGCAGTTCTTC. Combining the CDR3 with reference TRBV13 and TRBJ2-1 gives the whole variable domain AAGVIQSPRHLIKEKRETATLKCYPIPRHDTVYWYQQGPGQDPQFLISFYEKMQSDKGSIPDRFSAQQFSDYHSELNMSSLELGDSALYFCASSLGYSFSYNEQFFGPGTRLTVL.

The chain carries TRBV11-2 and TRBJ1-6, with D possibly being TRBD1 (6 bases). The CDR3 is 16 amino acids. Trimming stripped 5 bases from V and 0 bases from J, with 11 bases between. CDR1 SGHAT and CDR2 FQNNGV come from the germline V gene. CDR3: CASSEGGSSYNSPLHF. The CDR3 DNA reads TGTGCCAGCAGCGAGGGGGGGAGCTCCTATAATTCACCCCTCCACTTT. Full variable domain (missing parts from reference TRBV11-2 and TRBJ1-6): EAGVAQSPRYKIIEKRQSVAFWCNPISGHATLYWYQQILGQGPKLLIQFQNNGVVDDSQLPKDRFSAERLKGVDSTLKIQPAKLEDSAVYLCASSEGGSSYNSPLHFGNGTRLTVT.

This clonotype was recorded many times. V usage is TRBV6-1 and J usage is TRBJ1-1; D uncertain. V shed 5 bases and J shed 0 bases, with 16 bases lying between them. The germline gives CDR1 MNHNS, CDR2 SASEGT. The CDR3 consists of 16 residues. The CDR3 nucleotides are TGTGCCAGCAGTCCTTCTTGGGGTATCGTGAACACTGAAGCTTTCTTT. Protein product: CASSPSWGIVNTEAFF.

This chain connects TRBV7-9 to TRBJ2-5; D is undetermined. This CDR3 contains 12 residues. The V end was cut by 5 bases, the J end by 4 bases, with 8 bases between. Germline V lookup: CDR1 SEHNR, CDR2 FQNEAQ (reference sequence). The chain's CDR3 is CASSINRETQYF. CDR3 in DNA: TGTGCCAGCAGCATCAATAGAGAGACCCAGTACTTC.

A few counts support this clonotype. The chain couples TRBV7-9 to TRBJ2-1; a possible D gene is TRBD2 (7 bases). The CDR3 has 22 amino acids. Germline loops: CDR1 SEHNR, CDR2 FQNEAQ (reference sequence). With 2 bases removed from V and 0 bases from J, the gap between germline ends came to 29 bases. Written as DNA, the CDR3 is TGTGCCAGCAGCTTATATCGAGATAGCGGGCCTCTCCAAGGGGGCTCCTACAATGAGCAGTTCTTC. Translation gives CASSLYRDSGPLQGGSYNEQFF.